The clone carrying this T cell receptor beta chain has just a few counts. Its target is not known. The PBMCs were taken from approximately 9.7 ml of fresh peripheral blood. This entry comes from a study of T cells in Graves' hyperthyroidism and ophthalmopathy. Study findings and constraints: The model's output predicted ophthalmopathy at a median of 6.5 months prior to onset. Ophthalmopathy could be told apart from stable hyperthyroidism with a 13 V-J model.

The CDR3 has 14 amino acids. Unmatched junction bases numbered 4, after V lost 6 bases and J lost 3 bases. Looked up from germline, CDR1 is LGHNT and CDR2 is FRNRAP. From RNA transcripts, TCR beta CDR3 regions were amplified. The HTBI primer set drove a first-round RT-PCR of the TCR CDR3. TCRdb called the multiplex PCR reads again in MiXCR, with one record for every CDR3 protein. The sample records more than 550,000 distinct CDR3 sequences, about 18% being singletons. The receptor was derived from a man aged 50-59 years with Graves' hyperthyroidism. J is TRBJ1-1 and V is TRBV12-5; 10 nucleotides match TRBD1. Sequencing was carried out using blood. The CDR3 here is CASGLGQGDTEAFF. CDR3 coding DNA: TGTGCTAGTGGCCTCGGACAGGGGGACACTGAAGCTTTCTTT.